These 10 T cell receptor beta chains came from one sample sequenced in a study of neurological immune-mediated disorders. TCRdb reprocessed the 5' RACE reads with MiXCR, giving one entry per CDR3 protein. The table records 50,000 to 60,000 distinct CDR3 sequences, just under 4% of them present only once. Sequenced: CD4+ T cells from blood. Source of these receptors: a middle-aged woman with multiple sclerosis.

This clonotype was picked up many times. The CDR3: CSALQDENEKLFF. The CDR3 DNA is TGCAGTGCGCTACAGGATGAGAATGAAAAACTGTTTTTT. This chain joins TRBV20-1 and TRBJ1-4, with D possibly being TRBD1 (5 bases). In germline, CDR1 is DFQATT, CDR2 SNEGSKA (reference sequence). This CDR3 is built from 13 residues. V lost 6 bases, J lost 5 bases, and 13 bases lay in between.

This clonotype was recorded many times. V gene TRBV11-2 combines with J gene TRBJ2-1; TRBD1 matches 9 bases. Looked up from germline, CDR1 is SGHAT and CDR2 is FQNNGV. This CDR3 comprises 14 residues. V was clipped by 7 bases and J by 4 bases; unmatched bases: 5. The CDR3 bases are TGTGCCAGCATTCCGGGACAGGGATACAATGAGCAGTTCTTC. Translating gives CASIPGQGYNEQFF.

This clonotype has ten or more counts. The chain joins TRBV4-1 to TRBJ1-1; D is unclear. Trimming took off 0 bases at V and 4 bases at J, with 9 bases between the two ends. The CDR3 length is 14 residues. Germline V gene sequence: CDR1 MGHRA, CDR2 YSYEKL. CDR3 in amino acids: CASSQEGGITEAFF. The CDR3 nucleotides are TGCGCCAGCAGCCAAGAAGGAGGGATCACTGAAGCTTTCTTT.

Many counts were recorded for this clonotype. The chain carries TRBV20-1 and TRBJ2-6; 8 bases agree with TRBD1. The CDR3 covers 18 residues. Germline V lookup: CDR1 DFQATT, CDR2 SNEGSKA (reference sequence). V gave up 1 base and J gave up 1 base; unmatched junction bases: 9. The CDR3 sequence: CSARVTGTGTSGANVLTF. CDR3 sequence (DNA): TGCAGTGCTAGAGTTACCGGGACAGGCACGTCTGGGGCCAACGTCCTGACTTTC.

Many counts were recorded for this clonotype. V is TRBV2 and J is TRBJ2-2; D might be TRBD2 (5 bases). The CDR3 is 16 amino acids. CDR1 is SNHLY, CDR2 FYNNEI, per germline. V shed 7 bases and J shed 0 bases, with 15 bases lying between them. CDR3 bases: TGTGCCAGCACTTTAGAGGGCAGTACGAACACCGGGGAGCTGTTTTTT. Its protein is CASTLEGSTNTGELFF.

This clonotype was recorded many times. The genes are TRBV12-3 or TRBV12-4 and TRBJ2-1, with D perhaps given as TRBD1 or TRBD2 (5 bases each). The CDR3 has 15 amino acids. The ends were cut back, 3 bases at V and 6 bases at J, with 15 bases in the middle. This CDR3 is CASSFSGARSNEQFF. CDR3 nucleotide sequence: TGTGCCAGCAGTTTCTCCGGGGCCAGAAGCAATGAGCAGTTCTTC.

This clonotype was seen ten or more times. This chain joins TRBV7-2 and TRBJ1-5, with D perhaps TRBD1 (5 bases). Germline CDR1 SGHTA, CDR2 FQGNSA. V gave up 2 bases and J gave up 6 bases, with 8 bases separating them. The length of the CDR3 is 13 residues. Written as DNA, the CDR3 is TGTGCCAGCAGCTTAAACAGGATTCAGCCCCAGCATTTT. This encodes CASSLNRIQPQHF.

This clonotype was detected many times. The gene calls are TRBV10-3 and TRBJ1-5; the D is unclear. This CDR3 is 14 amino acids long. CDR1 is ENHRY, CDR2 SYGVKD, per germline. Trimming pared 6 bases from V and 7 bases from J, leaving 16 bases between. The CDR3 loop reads CAIRDSLDNQPQHF. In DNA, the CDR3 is TGTGCCATCAGGGACTCCCTAGACAACCAGCCCCAGCATTTT.

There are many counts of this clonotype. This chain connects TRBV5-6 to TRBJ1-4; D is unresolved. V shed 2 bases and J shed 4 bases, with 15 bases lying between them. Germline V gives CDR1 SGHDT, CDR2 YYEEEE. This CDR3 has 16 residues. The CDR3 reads CASSLFSGDLNEKLFF. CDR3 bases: TGTGCCAGCAGCTTATTTTCAGGAGACCTTAATGAAAAACTGTTTTTT.

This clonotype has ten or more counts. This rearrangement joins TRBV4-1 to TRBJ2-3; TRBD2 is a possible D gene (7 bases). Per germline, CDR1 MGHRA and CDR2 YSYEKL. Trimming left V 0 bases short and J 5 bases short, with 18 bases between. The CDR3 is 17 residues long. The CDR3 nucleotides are TGCGCCAGCAGCCAAGACCTCGCGGGGGCAGGGGAAGATACGCAGTATTTT. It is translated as CASSQDLAGAGEDTQYF.